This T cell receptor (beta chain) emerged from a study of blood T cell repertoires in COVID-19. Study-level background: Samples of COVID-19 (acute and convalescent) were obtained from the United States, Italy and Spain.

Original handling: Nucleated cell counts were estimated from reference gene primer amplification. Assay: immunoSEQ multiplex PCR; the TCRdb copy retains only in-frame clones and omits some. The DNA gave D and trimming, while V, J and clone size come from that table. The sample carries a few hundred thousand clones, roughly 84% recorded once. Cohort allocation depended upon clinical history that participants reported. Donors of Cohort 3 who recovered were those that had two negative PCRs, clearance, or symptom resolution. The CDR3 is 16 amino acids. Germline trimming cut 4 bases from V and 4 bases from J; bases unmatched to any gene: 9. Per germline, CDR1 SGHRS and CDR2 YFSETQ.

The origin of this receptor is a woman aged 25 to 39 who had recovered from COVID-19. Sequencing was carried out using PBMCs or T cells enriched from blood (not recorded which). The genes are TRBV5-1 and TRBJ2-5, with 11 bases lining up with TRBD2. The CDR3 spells CASSISPLAGGETQYF. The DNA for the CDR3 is TGCGCCAGCAGCATAAGTCCGCTAGCGGGGGGAGAGACCCAGTACTTC.